These T cell receptor beta chains were read from a single sample in a study of CD8+CD57+ T cells in acquired aplastic anemia. Via MiXCR, TCRdb re-called the reads, giving one row per CDR3 protein. The table records more than 150,000 distinct CDR3 sequences, more than 45% of them present only once. Sequencing input: sorted CD4+, CD8+, or CD8+CD57+ T cells (not recorded which) from PBMCs. The source is a human donor with aplastic anemia. Each CDR3 is given without its conserved first and last residue. The order of the fields is J gene, V gene, clone size, CDR3 protein. For some rows the clone size is stated as once, few or many, or as a class when expanded; others skip it.

>TRBJ2-5|TRBV20-1|NA
SSMAGGLGTQY
>TRBJ1-1|TRBV20-1|many
SAINHRGGNTEAF
>TRBJ2-5|TRBV29-1|NA
SAAPRGRAGIQETQY
>TRBJ1-5|TRBV6-1|NA
ASSDQGGNQPQH
>TRBJ2-6|TRBV15|few
ATSRDRGIGGANVLT
>TRBJ2-5|TRBV5-1|many
ASRTGTGVIETQY
>TRBJ1-5|TRBV29-1|NA
SVGGGSGQH
>TRBJ1-1|TRBV20-1|NA
SARRGFEAF
>TRBJ2-1|TRBV6-2/TRBV6-3|NA
ASSYSKTSGRGEQF
>TRBJ2-7|TRBV9|NA
ASSVATSSYEQY
>TRBJ1-4|TRBV29-1|NA
SVEKAGGEKLF
>TRBJ2-7|TRBV10-3|NA
AISGQGNEQY
>TRBJ2-7|TRBV7-6|NA
ASSERLARGVSYEQY
>TRBJ2-1|TRBV5-4|once
AGSRDYNEQF